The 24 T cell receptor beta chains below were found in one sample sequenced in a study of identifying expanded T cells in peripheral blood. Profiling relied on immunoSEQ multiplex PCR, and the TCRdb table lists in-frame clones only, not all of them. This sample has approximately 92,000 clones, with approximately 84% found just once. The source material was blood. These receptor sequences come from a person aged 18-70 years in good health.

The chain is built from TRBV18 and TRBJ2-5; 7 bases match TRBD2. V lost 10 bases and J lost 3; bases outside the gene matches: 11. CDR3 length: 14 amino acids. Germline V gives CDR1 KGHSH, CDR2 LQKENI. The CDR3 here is CATTKSGREETQYF. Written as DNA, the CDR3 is TGTGCCACCACAAAGTCGGGGAGGGAAGAGACCCAGTACTTC.

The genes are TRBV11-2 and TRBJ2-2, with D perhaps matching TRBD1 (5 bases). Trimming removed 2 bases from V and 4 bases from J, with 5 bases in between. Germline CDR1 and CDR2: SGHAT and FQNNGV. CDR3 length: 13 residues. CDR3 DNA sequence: TGTGCCAGCAGCTTAAGGGGCACCGGGGAGCTGTTTTTT. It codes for CASSLRGTGELFF.

This chain's CDR3 is CASSPYRVTDTQYF. For the CDR3, the DNA is TGTGCCAGCTCTCCCTACAGGGTGACCGACACGCAGTATTTT. J is TRBJ2-3 and V is TRBV7-6; weak D call: TRBD1 (6 bases). V was trimmed by 8 bases and J by 9 bases, leaving 21 bases between them. The germline CDR1 and CDR2 sequences are SGHVS and FNYEAQ. CDR3 length: 14 residues.

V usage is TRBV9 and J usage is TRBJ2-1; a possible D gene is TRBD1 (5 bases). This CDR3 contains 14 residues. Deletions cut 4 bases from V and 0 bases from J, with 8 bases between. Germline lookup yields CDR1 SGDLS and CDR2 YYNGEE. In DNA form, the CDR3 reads TGTGCCAGCAGCCCAGACAGCTCCTACAATGAGCAGTTCTTC. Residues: CASSPDSSYNEQFF.

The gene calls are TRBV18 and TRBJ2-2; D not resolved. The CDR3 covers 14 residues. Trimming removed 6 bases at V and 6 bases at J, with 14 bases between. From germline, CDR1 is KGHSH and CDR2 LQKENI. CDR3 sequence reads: CASSRAPVAGELFF. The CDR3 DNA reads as TGTGCCAGCTCCCGAGCTCCAGTTGCCGGGGAGCTGTTTTTT.

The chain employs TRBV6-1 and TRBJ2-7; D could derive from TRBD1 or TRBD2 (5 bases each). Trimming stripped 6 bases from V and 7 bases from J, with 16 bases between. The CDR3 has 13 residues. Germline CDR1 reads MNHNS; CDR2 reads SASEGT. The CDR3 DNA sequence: TGTGCCAGCAGGGACGGGGCCACTCAAGAGCAGTACTTC. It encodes CASRDGATQEQYF.

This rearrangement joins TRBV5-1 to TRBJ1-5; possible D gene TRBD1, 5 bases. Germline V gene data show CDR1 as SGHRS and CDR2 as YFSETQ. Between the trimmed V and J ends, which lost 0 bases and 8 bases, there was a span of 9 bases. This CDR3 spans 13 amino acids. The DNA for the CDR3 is TGCGCCAGCAGCTTGGGTGGGGGGGAGCCCCAGCATTTT. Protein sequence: CASSLGGGEPQHF.

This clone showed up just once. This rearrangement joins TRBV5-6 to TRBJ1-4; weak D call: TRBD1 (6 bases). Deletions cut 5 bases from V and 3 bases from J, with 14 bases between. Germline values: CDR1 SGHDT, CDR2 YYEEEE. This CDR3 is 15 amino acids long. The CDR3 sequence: CASSPTGSANEKLFF. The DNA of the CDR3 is TGTGCCAGCAGTCCCACAGGGTCGGCTAATGAAAAACTGTTTTTT.

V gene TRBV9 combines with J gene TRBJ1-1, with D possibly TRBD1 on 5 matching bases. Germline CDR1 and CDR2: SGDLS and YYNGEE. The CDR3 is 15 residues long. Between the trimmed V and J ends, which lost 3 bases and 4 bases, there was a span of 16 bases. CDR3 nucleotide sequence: TGTGCCAGCAGCGCCCACGCGCAGGGAGGCACTGAAGCTTTCTTT. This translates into CASSAHAQGGTEAFF.

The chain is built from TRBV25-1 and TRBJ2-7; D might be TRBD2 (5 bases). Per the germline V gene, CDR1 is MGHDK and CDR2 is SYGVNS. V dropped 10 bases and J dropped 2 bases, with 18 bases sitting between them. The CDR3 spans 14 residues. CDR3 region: CATSSADSPYEQYF. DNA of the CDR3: TGTGCCACCAGCAGTGCGGACTCTCCCTACGAGCAGTACTTC.

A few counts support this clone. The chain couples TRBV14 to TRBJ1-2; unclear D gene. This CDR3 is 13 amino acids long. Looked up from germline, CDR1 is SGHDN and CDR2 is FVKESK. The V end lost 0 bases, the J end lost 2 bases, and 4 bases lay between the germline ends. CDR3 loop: CASSQDLNYGYTF. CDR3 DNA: TGTGCCAGCAGCCAAGACTTGAACTATGGCTACACCTTC.

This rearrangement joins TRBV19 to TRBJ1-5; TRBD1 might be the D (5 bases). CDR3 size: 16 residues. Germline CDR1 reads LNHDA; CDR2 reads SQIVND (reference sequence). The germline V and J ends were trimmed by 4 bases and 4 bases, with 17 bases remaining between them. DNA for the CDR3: TGTGCCAGTAGTAGGGGCGTACAGGACAAGAATCAGCCCCAGCATTTT. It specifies CASSRGVQDKNQPQHF.

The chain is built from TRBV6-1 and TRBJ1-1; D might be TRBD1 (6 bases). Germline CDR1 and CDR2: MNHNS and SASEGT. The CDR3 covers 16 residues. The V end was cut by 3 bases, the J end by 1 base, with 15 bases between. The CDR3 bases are TGTGCCAGCAGTGAGGAAAAGGGGGGGTGGAACACTGAAGCTTTCTTT. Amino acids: CASSEEKGGWNTEAFF.

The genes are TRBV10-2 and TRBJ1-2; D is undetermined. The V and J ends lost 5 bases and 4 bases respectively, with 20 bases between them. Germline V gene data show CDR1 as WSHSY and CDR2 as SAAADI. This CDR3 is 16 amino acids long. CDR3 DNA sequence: TGCGCCAGCAGTCTCAGTGTGGAGGGCTCAAGCTATGGCTACACCTTC. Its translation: CASSLSVEGSSYGYTF.

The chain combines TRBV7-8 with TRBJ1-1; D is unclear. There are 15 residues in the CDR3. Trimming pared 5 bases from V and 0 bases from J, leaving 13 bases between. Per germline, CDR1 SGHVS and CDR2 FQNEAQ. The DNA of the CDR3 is TGTGCCAGCAGCATCAGCTTAGATCTGAACACTGAAGCTTTCTTT. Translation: CASSISLDLNTEAFF.

The CDR3 DNA reads TGTGCCAGCAGGGCCCTAGCGGGGGGTACCGGGGAGCTGTTTTTT. Protein sequence: CASRALAGGTGELFF. The J gene is TRBJ2-2, the V gene TRBV2, with TRBD2 matching 11 bases. Per the germline V gene, CDR1 is SNHLY and CDR2 is FYNNEI. The CDR3 is 15 residues long. Germline trimming cut 6 bases from V and 5 bases from J; bases unmatched to any gene: 5.

The CDR3 loop reads CASTYRDSYEQYF. The CDR3 nucleotides read TGTGCCAGCACCTACAGGGATTCTTACGAGCAGTACTTC. The chain joins TRBV6-6 to TRBJ2-7; possible D gene TRBD1, 6 bases. The CDR3 consists of 13 residues. Per the germline V gene, CDR1 is MNHNY and CDR2 is SVGAGI (reference sequence). Trimming cost V 7 bases and J 4 bases, with 14 bases left between them.

The CDR3 nucleotides read TGTGCCAGCTCACCGGCAGGGATGGATGGCGAGCAGTACTTC. Residues: CASSPAGMDGEQYF. V usage is TRBV18 and J usage is TRBJ2-7; perhaps TRBD1 as D (5 bases). Germline CDR1 and CDR2: KGHSH and LQKENI. V was clipped by 3 bases and J by 6 bases, with 15 bases between them. The CDR3 runs 14 residues.

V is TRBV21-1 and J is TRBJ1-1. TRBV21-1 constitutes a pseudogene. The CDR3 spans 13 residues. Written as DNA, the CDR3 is TGTGCCAGCAGCAACCAGCCTGGGGACGAAGCTTTCTTT. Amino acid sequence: CASSNQPGDEAFF.

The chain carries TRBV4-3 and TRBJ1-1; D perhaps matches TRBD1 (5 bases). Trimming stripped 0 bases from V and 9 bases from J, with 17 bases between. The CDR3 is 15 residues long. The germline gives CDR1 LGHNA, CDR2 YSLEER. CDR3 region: CASSQDFRDRKQAFF. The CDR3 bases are TGCGCCAGCAGCCAAGACTTCAGGGATAGAAAGCAAGCTTTCTTT.

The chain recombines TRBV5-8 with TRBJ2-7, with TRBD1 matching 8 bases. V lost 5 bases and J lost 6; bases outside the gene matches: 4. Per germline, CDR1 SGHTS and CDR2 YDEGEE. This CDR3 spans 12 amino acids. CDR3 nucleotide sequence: TGTGCCAGCAGGAAACAGGGGGGCGAGCAGTACTTC. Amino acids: CASRKQGGEQYF.

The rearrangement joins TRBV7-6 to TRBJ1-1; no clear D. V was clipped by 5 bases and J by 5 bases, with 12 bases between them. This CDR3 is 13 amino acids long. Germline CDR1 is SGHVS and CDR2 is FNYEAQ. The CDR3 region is CASSLISGTEAFF. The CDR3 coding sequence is TGTGCCAGCAGCCTGATCAGCGGAACTGAAGCTTTCTTT.

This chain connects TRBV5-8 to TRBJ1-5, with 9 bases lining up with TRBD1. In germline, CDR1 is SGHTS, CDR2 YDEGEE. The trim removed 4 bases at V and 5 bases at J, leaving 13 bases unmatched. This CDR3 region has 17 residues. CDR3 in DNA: TGTGCCAGCAGCCCTAGCCCCGGGACAGGGAAGTATCAGCCCCAGCATTTT. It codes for CASSPSPGTGKYQPQHF. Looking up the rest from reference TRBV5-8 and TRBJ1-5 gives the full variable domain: EAGVTQSPTHLIKTRGQQATLRCSPISGHTSVYWYQQALGLGLQFLLWYDEGEERNRGNFPPRFSGRQFPNYSSELNVNALELEDSALYLCASSPSPGTGKYQPQHFGDGTRLSIL.

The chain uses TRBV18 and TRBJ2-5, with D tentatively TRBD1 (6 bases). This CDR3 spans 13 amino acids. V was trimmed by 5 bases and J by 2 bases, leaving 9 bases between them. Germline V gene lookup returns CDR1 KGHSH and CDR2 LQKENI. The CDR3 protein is CASSTGQQETQYF. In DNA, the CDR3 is TGTGCCAGCTCAACAGGACAGCAAGAGACCCAGTACTTC.